This T cell receptor beta chain emerged from a study of cytomegalovirus exposure and HLA in healthy donors (TCRdb year 2017). About the study as a whole: In an earlier analysis of 587 of the donors, about 260 Gb of sequence data and 117 million unique TCR beta sequences from about 190 million T cells were reported. An early release covering 550 to 700 HLA-typed donors comprised about 300 gigabases of sequencing data and tens of millions of unique TCR sequences. Of the roughly 400 genotyped donors, 75% to 85% were placed in the genetic ancestry cluster associated with self-reported Caucasian donors. The study aimed to test whether cataloging public T cell receptors could reveal signatures of past pathogen exposure. The study profiled the T cell repertoires of approximately 700 subjects by immunosequencing and related them to cytomegalovirus serostatus. Along with the approximately 650-subject first cohort, a separate validation cohort of around 120 different subjects was used. To predict cytomegalovirus infection status, the study brought together high-throughput TCR immunosequencing, statistical association of individual TCRs with disease status, and machine learning. In a later analysis, previously published TCR beta repertoires from several hundred donors were re-analyzed and high-resolution HLA genotyping was added so that TCR occurrence patterns could be studied. In the later analysis, no new phenotypic data were used to find candidate immune exposures; instead, reliance was placed on TCR beta sequences and their occurrence across donors. An earlier analysis of approximately 580 of the donors used high-throughput TCR beta sequencing to judge whether each TCR beta V gene segment behaved as functional or pseudogenic. Donor age, sex, ethnicity and CMV serostatus were collected together with the repertoire data. Genome-wide SNP genotypes for about 55% of the 666 donors were used in a later genetic analysis, which treated that subset as a discovery cohort. All discovery cohort repertoires had been generated on a single sequencing platform. Class I and class II HLA loci were covered by the typing at four-digit resolution. The number of donors typed differed by locus, with roughly 629-640 for A, B, C, DRB1 and DQB1, around 500 for DQA1, over 600 for DPA1, and some 440 for DPB1. Roughly 5 DR-DQ haplotypes were handled as single units for association and clustering, since linkage in the cohort was strong. Among over 350 genotyped donors of the cohort, an average of approximately 230,000 unique TCR beta nucleotide sequences were sequenced per donor, roughly 20% of them non-productive. Paper-wide results and their limitations: Because counts were too low, more than 15 rarely observed V segments, including chromosome 9 orphons, were excluded from the earlier analysis of about 500 of the donors. Most TCR sequences were observed very rarely across donors, whereas some public TCRs were present in many individuals. According to a later genetic analysis, donors in an Asian-associated ancestry cluster had fewer N-insertions in productive TCRs than the approximately 690-donor mean. Roughly uniform sequencing depth across donors was assumed in presence/absence analyses, although this assumption may not hold. V-gene and J-gene trimming of TCR beta chains was associated with a missense DCLRE1C variant in a later genetic analysis, and the association was replicated in an independent cohort. Several of the top co-occurrence clusters appeared to be linked to parvovirus B19, influenza, CMV and Epstein-Barr virus, according to a later analysis. Linkage disequilibrium might explain the correlated functional status among segregating V segments, but an unknown experimental factor could not be excluded. The authors suggested that the approach could potentially be generalized to other disease states and immunological phenotypes. A further reported finding was that TCR beta sequences accurately predicted the HLA-A and HLA-B alleles for most subjects in the first cohort. Only TCR beta chains were sequenced in this cohort, and the absence of alpha or paired-chain data limited detectable features. Strong co-occurrence of HLA alleles, especially DR and DQ, made assigning TCR associations to individual alleles difficult. Cytomegalovirus status was reported to be diagnosed by the classifier with high specificity and sensitivity in both the original and validation cohorts. For the cohort, immune exposure information was limited to CMV serostatus. Broadly in line with IMGT annotations, most TCR beta V segments showed up in productive rearrangements about 87% or about 30% of the time in an earlier analysis of 587 of the donors. In a later analysis, 16,951 TCR beta sequences were associated with specific HLA alleles at a false discovery rate of 0.05. A group of highly shared sequence variants was considered likely to be a technical artifact of the sequencing pipeline. In a later analysis, most CMV-associated TCR beta chains were found to appear HLA-restricted, with HLA associations seemingly driven largely by CMV exposure. A total of 150 to 200 TCR beta chains were listed by the study as associated with cytomegalovirus. HLA typing was unavailable for some donors at each locus, so association tests used only the typed subset. In vitro tests confirmed that a few of the cytomegalovirus-associated TCR beta chains recognize cytomegalovirus antigens. A later analysis found that HLA-associated TCR beta chains were more clonally expanded and had lower generation probabilities than equally common non-associated chains. According to a later analysis, TCR association rates differed among HLA loci, with DRB1 alleles showing the most associated TCRs and HLA-C alleles showing the fewest.

Library generation was performed with the immunoSEQ multiplex PCR assay. A mixture of 60 forward primers for TCR Vbeta segments and 13 reverse primers for TCR Jbeta segments was used in the multiplex PCR. The CDR3 region of rearranged TCR beta genes was amplified from genomic DNA by a multiplex PCR assay. The amplified TCR beta libraries were sequenced on the Illumina HiSeq System as 87-base-pair reads. In the paper's pipeline: Across the 500 to 850 repertoires, a later analysis counted roughly 77 million unique TCR beta chains, 8.5 million to 12 million of which were shared by at least two donors. Raw reads were error-corrected and collapsed into unique sequences with a nearest-neighbor algorithm that merged closely related sequences to remove PCR and sequencing errors. To assign V, D and J gene segments, CDR3 sequences were aligned to IMGT reference sequences. For a sequence to be retained, a match of at least six nucleotides to both a V gene segment and a J gene segment was required. A rearrangement counted as productive if the CDR3 had no stop codons and remained in frame with V and J, and every other rearrangement counted as non-productive. CDR3 was defined according to IMGT convention as the region running from the second conserved V-encoded cysteine to the conserved J-encoded phenylalanine. The earlier analysis of about 570 of the donors excluded any sequence lacking an unambiguous match to a single V gene segment. In an earlier analysis of approximately 560 of the donors, a V segment was called functional when productive rearrangements were above 56.7%, and segregating when the standard deviation between donors exceeded 5%. To diagnose cytomegalovirus status from the catalog of TCR beta chain sequences, a statistical classification framework was built. V and J gene assignment, in a later analysis, came from comparing TCR nucleotide sequences with IMGT/GENE-DB human TR gene sequences. Using the TCRdist pipeline, a later analysis assigned CDR3 sequences along with most-parsimonious VDJ recombination scenarios. In a later analysis, each TCR beta chain was defined by its CDR3 amino acid sequence together with its V-gene family, and reads without a unique V-gene family were excluded. A later analysis removed 500 to 650 highly shared, low-generation-probability nucleotide sequences to deal with suspected cross-contamination and a sequencing artifact. In a later analysis, a clonal expansion index for each public chain was calculated from normalized within-repertoire ranks of inferred template counts. Generation probabilities in a later analysis came from a VDJ recombination model fitted to out-of-frame rearrangements, and those results were checked against IGoR. In a later analysis, hypergeometric tests were used to score TCR-TCR, TCR-HLA and TCR-CMV co-occurrence, with a repertoire-size bias correction applied to TCR pairs. False discovery rates were estimated in a later analysis by permuting HLA or CMV assignments 20 times. In a later analysis, co-occurring TCRs were grouped with DBSCAN, and TCRdist sequence similarity was added when clustering was performed within HLA-allele-positive subsets. Repertoires with fewer than 30,000 or more than 120,000 public chains were left out of co-occurrence clustering, as were about five repertoires with anomalous nucleotide sharing. The source is immuneACCESS, and TCRdb retained only in-frame sequences with V and J called. Part of the clones is not carried over; for the studies checked, unresolved V genes explain less than half of this, and the remainder is unexplained. D and trimming were read from the DNA, whereas the V and J calls and clone size are those reported in that table. Recorded for this sample are around 90,000 clones; 55% to 65% of them occurred a single time. In total, the top ten clones hold 2.3% of the sample.

A word on this clone: There is no known antigen for this receptor. Base-call qualities are not available, and no considerably larger clone is one nucleotide away.

The cohort was made up of approximately 700 healthy bone marrow donors. Cohort members were all nominally healthy when sampled, although unrecorded immune exposures were likely present. CMV serostatus was positive for more than 250 and negative for about 50% of the roughly 700 cohort members, and was not recorded for this donor. Each donor provided a peripheral blood sample, and peripheral blood mononuclear cells were used for TCR beta sequencing. Genomic DNA extraction from the blood cell samples was performed with the Qiagen DNeasy Blood Extraction Kit. The sample was PBMCs. This clonotype was obtained from a human donor in good health.

The sequenced DNA: TGCAGTGGGGGACTAGCGAGTGAGCAGTTCTTC. It translates as CSGGLASEQFF. The chain uses TRBV20-1 and TRBJ2-1, with 10 bases in between that match TRBD2. CDR1 and CDR2 are drawn from the germline V gene (reference sequence): DFQATT, SNEGSKA. Here V drops 7 bases and J drops 9 bases, and the junction holds 3 bases not matched to any gene. The cysteine opens and the phenylalanine closes a CDR3 of 11 amino acids. Kept here is only the CDR3 DNA, which spans 33 bases and is read in frame from base 1.